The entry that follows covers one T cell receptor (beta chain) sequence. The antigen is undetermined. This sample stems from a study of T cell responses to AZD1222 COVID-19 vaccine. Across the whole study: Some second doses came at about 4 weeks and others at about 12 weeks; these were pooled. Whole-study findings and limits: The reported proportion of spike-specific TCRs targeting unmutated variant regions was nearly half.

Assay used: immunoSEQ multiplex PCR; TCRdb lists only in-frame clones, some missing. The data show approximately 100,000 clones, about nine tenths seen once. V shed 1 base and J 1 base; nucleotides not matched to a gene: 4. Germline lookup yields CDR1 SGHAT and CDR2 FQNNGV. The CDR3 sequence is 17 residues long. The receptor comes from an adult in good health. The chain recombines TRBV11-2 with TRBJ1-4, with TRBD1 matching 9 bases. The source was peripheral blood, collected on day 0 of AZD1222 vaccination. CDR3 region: CASSLVRGQGTNEKLFF. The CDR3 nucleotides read TGTGCCAGCAGCTTAGTCCGGGGACAGGGAACTAATGAAAAACTGTTTTTT.